The 9 T cell receptor beta chains below all came from one sample that was sequenced in a study of chemoradiotherapy in HPV16-positive cancers. The protocol was immunoSEQ multiplex PCR, while the TCRdb copy is restricted to in-frame clones and leaves out a portion. The repertoire holds over 10,000 clones, with 63% as singletons. This material was obtained from a patient who underwent chemoradiotherapy. These receptors were taken from a human donor with HPV-associated anogenital cancer.

In its sample, this clone was seen a few times. V gene TRBV6-6 combines with J gene TRBJ1-5; no reliable D call. The ends were cut back, 5 bases at V and 5 bases at J, with 10 bases in the middle. CDR3 length: 13 amino acids. CDR1 is MNHNY, CDR2 SVGAGI, per germline (reference sequence). The CDR3 DNA is TGTGCCAGCAGTATACGGGCGCATCAGCCCCAGCATTTT. It translates to CASSIRAHQPQHF.

V and J are TRBV27 and TRBJ1-4, with a possible D match to TRBD1 (5 bases). Germline V gene lookup returns CDR1 MNHEY and CDR2 SMNVEV (reference sequence). Trimming took 2 bases from V and 10 from J, leaving 17 bases between them. This CDR3 is 15 amino acids long. Here the CDR3 reads CASSLTRGIGVKLFF. The CDR3, as DNA: TGTGCCAGCAGTTTAACGAGGGGCATCGGGGTAAAACTGTTTTTT.

This chain links TRBV6-1 with TRBJ2-2; TRBD2 agrees at 8 bases. The CDR3 loop spans 13 amino acids. After removal of 5 bases from V and 5 bases from J, the junction contained 1 base not matched to a gene. The V gene's germline CDR1 is MNHNS and CDR2 SASEGT. The chain's CDR3 is CASSREGTGELFF. CDR3 nucleotide sequence: TGTGCCAGCAGTCGGGAGGGGACCGGGGAGCTGTTTTTT.

The chain carries TRBV9 and TRBJ1-6; TRBD1 matches 8 bases. CDR1 is SGDLS, CDR2 YYNGEE, per germline. Unmatched junction bases numbered 5, after V lost 6 bases and J lost 6 bases. This CDR3 contains 14 residues. The CDR3 reads CASNQGAFNSPLHF. Here the CDR3 DNA reads TGTGCCAGCAACCAGGGGGCCTTTAATTCACCCCTCCACTTT. Using reference TRBV9 and TRBJ1-6 for the parts outside the CDR3, the full variable domain is DSGVTQTPKHLITATGQRVTLRCSPRSGDLSVYWYQQSLDQGLQFLIQYYNGEERAKGNILERFSAQQFPDLHSELNLSSLELGDSALYFCASNQGAFNSPLHFGNGTRLTVT.

This chain connects TRBV7-2 to TRBJ2-7; TRBD2 aligns across 14 bases. This CDR3 is 18 amino acids long. The germline V gene encodes CDR1 SGHTA and CDR2 FQGNSA. J lost 3 bases, V lost 3 bases, and 10 bases had no gene match. CDR3 loop: CASSFPSGTSGGDYEQYF. CDR3 DNA: TGTGCCAGCAGCTTTCCTTCCGGGACTAGCGGGGGAGACTACGAGCAGTACTTC. Full variable domain (outside the CDR3, taken from reference TRBV7-2 and TRBJ2-7): GAGVSQSPSNKVTEKGKDVELRCDPISGHTALYWYRQSLGQGLEFLIYFQGNSAPDKSGLPSDRFSAERTGGSVSTLTIQRTQQEDSAVYLCASSFPSGTSGGDYEQYFGPGTRLTVT.

This chain joins TRBV2 and TRBJ1-5, with a tentative D call TRBD1 (6 bases). The germline V gene has CDR1 SNHLY and CDR2 FYNNEI. The CDR3 is 13 amino acids. The germline V and J ends were trimmed by 11 bases and 6 bases, with 17 bases remaining between them. CDR3 in amino acids: CASTRTATQPQHF. CDR3 sequence (DNA): TGTGCCTCCACAAGGACAGCTACTCAGCCCCAGCATTTT.

This clone was seen a few times. CDR3 loop: CASSSGDFSYNEQFF. CDR3 coding DNA: TGTGCCAGCAGCTCCGGGGACTTCTCCTACAATGAGCAGTTCTTC. The V gene is TRBV13, the J gene TRBJ2-1; perhaps TRBD2 as D (6 bases). Per the germline V gene, CDR1 is PRHDT and CDR2 is FYEKMQ (reference sequence). V lost 4 bases, J lost 0 bases, and 10 bases lay in between. The CDR3 length is 15 residues.

The chain is built from TRBV29-1 and TRBJ1-6, with a tentative D call TRBD1 (6 bases). CDR1 and CDR2 from the germline V gene are SQVTM and ANQGSEA. This CDR3 comprises 17 residues. Trimming removed 7 bases from V and 7 bases from J, with 26 bases in between. This chain's CDR3 is CSAQRGGQPRKNSPLHF. The CDR3 DNA reads as TGCAGCGCCCAGAGGGGGGGTCAACCAAGAAAAAATTCACCCCTCCACTTT. Supplemented by reference TRBV29-1 and TRBJ1-6, the full variable domain reads SAVISQKPSRDICQRGTSLTIQCQVDSQVTMMFWYRQQPGQSLTLIATANQGSEATYESGFVIDKFPISRPNLTFSTLTVSNMSPEDSSIYLCSAQRGGQPRKNSPLHFGNGTRLTVT.

This sequence joins TRBV9 and TRBJ2-5; tentative D call: TRBD2 (6 bases). The CDR3 covers 15 residues. The V end lost 0 bases, the J end lost 0 bases, and 9 bases lay between the germline ends. Germline V gene sequence: CDR1 SGDLS, CDR2 YYNGEE. CDR3 sequence: CASSVGAGNQETQYF. In DNA, the CDR3 is TGTGCCAGCAGCGTAGGAGCGGGCAACCAAGAGACCCAGTACTTC.